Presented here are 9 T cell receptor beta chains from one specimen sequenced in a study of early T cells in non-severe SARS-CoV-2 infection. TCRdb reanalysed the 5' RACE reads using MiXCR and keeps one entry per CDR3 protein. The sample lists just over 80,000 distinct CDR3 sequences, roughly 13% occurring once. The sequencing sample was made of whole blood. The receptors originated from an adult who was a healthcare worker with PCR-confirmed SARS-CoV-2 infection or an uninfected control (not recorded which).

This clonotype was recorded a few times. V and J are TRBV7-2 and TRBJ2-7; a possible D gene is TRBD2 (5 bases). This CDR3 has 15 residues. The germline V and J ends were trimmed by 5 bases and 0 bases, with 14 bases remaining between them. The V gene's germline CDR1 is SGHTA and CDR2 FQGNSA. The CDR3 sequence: CASSADGLNSYEQYF. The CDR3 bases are TGTGCCAGCAGCGCAGACGGACTTAACTCCTACGAGCAGTACTTC.

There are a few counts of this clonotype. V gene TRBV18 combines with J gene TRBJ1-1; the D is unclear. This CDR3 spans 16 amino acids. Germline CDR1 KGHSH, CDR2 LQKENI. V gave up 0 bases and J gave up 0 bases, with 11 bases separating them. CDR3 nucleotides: TGTGCCAGCTCACCACCGGAATGGACGGTGAACACTGAAGCTTTCTTT. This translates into CASSPPEWTVNTEAFF.

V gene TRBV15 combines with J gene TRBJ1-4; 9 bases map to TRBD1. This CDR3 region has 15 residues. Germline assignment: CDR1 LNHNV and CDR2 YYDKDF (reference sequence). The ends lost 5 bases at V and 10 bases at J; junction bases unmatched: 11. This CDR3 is CATSGTGTGPRKLFF. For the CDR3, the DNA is TGTGCCACCAGCGGAACCGGGACAGGGCCGCGAAAACTGTTTTTT. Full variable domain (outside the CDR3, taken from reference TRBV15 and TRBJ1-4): DAMVIQNPRYQVTQFGKPVTLSCSQTLNHNVMYWYQQKSSQAPKLLFHYYDKDFNNEADTPDNFQSRRPNTSFCFLDIRSPGLGDTAMYLCATSGTGTGPRKLFFGSGTQLSVL.

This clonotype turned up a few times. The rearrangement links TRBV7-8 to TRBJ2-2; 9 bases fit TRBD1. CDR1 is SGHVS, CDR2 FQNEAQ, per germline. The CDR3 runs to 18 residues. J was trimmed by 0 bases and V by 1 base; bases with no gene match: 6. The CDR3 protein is CASSLVLTGGSNTGELFF. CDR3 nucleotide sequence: TGTGCCAGCAGCTTAGTCCTAACAGGGGGCTCGAACACCGGGGAGCTGTTTTTT.

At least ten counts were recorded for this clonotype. CDR3 nucleotide sequence: TGTGCCAGCAGGGAGGGGCAGGGCCCCTCTGGAAACACCATATATTTT. It codes for CASREGQGPSGNTIYF. The chain employs TRBV3-1 and TRBJ1-3; D is possibly TRBD1 (5 bases). Trimming left V 6 bases short and J 0 bases short, with 15 bases between. From germline, CDR1 is LGHDT and CDR2 YNNKEL (reference sequence). The CDR3 totals 16 residues.

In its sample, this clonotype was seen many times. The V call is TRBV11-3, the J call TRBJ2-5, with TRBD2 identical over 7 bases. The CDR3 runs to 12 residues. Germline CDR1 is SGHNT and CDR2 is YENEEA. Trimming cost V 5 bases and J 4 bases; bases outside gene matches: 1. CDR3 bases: TGTGCCAGCAGCGGCGGGGGAGAGACCCAGTACTTC. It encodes CASSGGGETQYF. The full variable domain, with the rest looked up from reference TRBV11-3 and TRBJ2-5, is EAGVVQSPRYKIIEKKQPVAFWCNPISGHNTLYWYLQNLGQGPELLIRYENEEAVDDSQLPKDRFSAERLKGVDSTLKIQPAELGDSAVYLCASSGGGETQYFGPGTRLLVL.

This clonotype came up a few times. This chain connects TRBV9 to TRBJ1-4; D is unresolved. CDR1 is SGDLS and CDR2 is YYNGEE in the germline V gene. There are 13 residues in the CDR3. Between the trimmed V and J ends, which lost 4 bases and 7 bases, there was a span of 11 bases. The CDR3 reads CASSPGRGEKLFF. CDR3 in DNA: TGTGCCAGCAGCCCTGGGAGAGGTGAAAAACTGTTTTTT.

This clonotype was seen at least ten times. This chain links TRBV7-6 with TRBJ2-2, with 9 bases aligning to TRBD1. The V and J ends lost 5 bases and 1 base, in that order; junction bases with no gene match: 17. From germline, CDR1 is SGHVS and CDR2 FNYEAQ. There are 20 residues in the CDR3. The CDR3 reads CASSGNNRDRVHLNTGELFF. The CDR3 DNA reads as TGTGCCAGCAGCGGAAATAACCGGGACAGGGTCCACCTGAACACCGGGGAGCTGTTTTTT.

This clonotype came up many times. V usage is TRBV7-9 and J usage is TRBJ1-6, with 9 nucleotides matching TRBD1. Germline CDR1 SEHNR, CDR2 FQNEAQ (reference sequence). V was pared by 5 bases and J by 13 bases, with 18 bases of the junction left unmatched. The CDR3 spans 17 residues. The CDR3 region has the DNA TGTGCCAGCAGCCCACCGCCGGGACAGGGACTGAGTATTCCCCTCCACTTT. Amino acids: CASSPPPGQGLSIPLHF.